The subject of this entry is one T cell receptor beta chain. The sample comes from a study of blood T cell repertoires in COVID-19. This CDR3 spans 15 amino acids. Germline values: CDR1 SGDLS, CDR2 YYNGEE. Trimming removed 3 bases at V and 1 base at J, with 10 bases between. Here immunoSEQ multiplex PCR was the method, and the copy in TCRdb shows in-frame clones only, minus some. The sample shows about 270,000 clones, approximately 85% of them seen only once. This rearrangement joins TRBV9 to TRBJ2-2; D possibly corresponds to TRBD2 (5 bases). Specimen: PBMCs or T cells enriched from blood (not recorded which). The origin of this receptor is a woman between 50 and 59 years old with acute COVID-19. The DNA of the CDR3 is TGTGCCAGCAGCGGGATCGGAGGGAACACCGGGGAGCTGTTTTTT. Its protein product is CASSGIGGNTGELFF.